What follows are 18 T cell receptor beta chains derived from one specimen sequenced in a study of spatial heterogeneity in lung cancer. Study observations and caveats: Mutation tallies in tumors tracked expanded intratumoral alpha and beta TCR counts.

Time point denoted: sample taken at primary tumor resection. TCRdb used MiXCR to reprocess the 5' RACE reads, holding one entry per CDR3 protein. This sample has more than 3,500 distinct CDR3 sequences, with 9% to 12% found just once. No antigen has been identified for these receptors. The specimen comprised lung tumor tissue, sampled at surgery. All receptors derive from a female donor with early-stage non-small cell lung cancer.

The chain has TRBV7-6 and TRBJ1-1, with unresolved D. V shed 3 bases and J shed 8 bases, with 22 bases lying between them. The CDR3 runs 16 residues. CDR1 is SGHVS and CDR2 is FNYEAQ in the germline V gene. CDR3 amino acids: CASSLGAIGNQKEAFF. The CDR3 DNA reads TGTGCCAGCAGCTTGGGCGCAATCGGGAACCAAAAAGAAGCTTTCTTT.

This clonotype was seen a handful of times. The chain links TRBV20-1 to TRBJ1-5; 10 bases align to TRBD1. Germline V lookup: CDR1 DFQATT, CDR2 SNEGSKA (reference sequence). With V trimmed by 6 bases and J by 4 bases, 9 bases remained unmatched. The CDR3 has 15 residues. CDR3 DNA sequence: TGCAGTGCGCGAAGACAGGGGGCCCCGAATCAGCCCCAGCATTTT. This gives the protein CSARRQGAPNQPQHF.

This chain connects TRBV7-2 to TRBJ1-1; D unresolved. The V and J ends lost 5 bases and 6 bases respectively, with 16 bases between them. Germline assignment: CDR1 SGHTA and CDR2 FQGNSA. This CDR3 spans 14 amino acids. CDR3 nucleotides: TGTGCCAGCAGCCCTACCCTACCAAGCGCTGAAGCTTTCTTT. Translated, it gives CASSPTLPSAEAFF.

This chain joins TRBV7-2 and TRBJ2-1, with D maybe TRBD2 (6 bases). Deletions cut 0 bases from V and 13 bases from J, with 16 bases between. The germline CDR1 and CDR2 sequences are SGHTA and FQGNSA. This CDR3 spans 14 amino acids. In DNA, the CDR3 is TGTGCCAGCAGCTTAGCTCAGGGAGGAGGAGAACAGTTCTTC. Encoded protein: CASSLAQGGGEQFF.

This chain joins TRBV6-5 and TRBJ2-5, with 8 bases aligning to TRBD1. Germline V gives CDR1 MNHEY, CDR2 SVGAGI. This CDR3 is 17 amino acids long. With 7 bases clipped from V and 6 bases from J, the junction kept 19 bases outside the gene matches. The CDR3 protein is CASMWVSAGQGLQTQYF. CDR3 nucleotide sequence: TGTGCCAGCATGTGGGTCTCGGCAGGACAGGGTCTCCAGACCCAGTACTTC.

By proportion, this clonotype is medium-sized. The chain links TRBV6-5 to TRBJ2-5; 9 bases are a match to TRBD2. Germline CDR1 reads MNHEY; CDR2 reads SVGAGI. The trim removed 2 bases at V and 5 bases at J, leaving 3 bases unmatched. CDR3 length: 14 residues. As DNA, the CDR3 is TGTGCCAGCAGTTACGCGGGGGGGGGGGAGACCCAGTACTTC. It specifies CASSYAGGGETQYF.

This clonotype is judged medium-sized (0.01 to 0.1%). CDR3 region: CASKTQDEFYNEQFF. As DNA, the CDR3 is TGTGCCAGCAAGACACAGGATGAGTTTTACAATGAGCAGTTCTTC. This chain links TRBV6-2 or TRBV6-3 with TRBJ2-1, with D perhaps matching TRBD1 (5 bases). V lost 7 bases to trimming and J lost 4 bases, with 17 bases between them. The germline gives CDR1 MNHEY, CDR2 SVGEGT. This CDR3 is built from 15 residues.

Judged by abundance, this clonotype is medium-sized. The chain has TRBV23-1 and TRBJ2-1; maybe TRBD2 (7 bases). TRBV23-1 carries the ORF label, with uncertain function. V was shortened by 2 bases and J by 6 bases, with 8 bases between the two germline ends. The CDR3 has 13 residues. The CDR3 is CASSQGGANEQFF. The CDR3 DNA follows: TGCGCCAGCAGTCAAGGGGGGGCCAATGAGCAGTTCTTC.

This clonotype showed up just a few times. The V and J genes are TRBV4-3 and TRBJ2-3; 16 bases match TRBD2. Germline CDR1 reads LGHNA; CDR2 reads YSLEER. Germline trimming cut 1 base from V and 4 bases from J; bases unmatched to any gene: 11. The CDR3 is made up of 20 amino acids. DNA for the CDR3: TGCGCCAGCAGCCAAGTTCCGGGACTAGCGGGGGGGAATTTCGCAGATACGCAGTATTTT. It encodes CASSQVPGLAGGNFADTQYF.

This sequence joins TRBV16 and TRBJ2-2, with TRBD2 matching 14 bases. The J segment lost 4 bases and the V segment lost 6 bases, leaving 7 bases of the junction unmatched. This CDR3 is 17 amino acids long. Germline V gives CDR1 KGHSY, CDR2 FQNENV. CDR3 in DNA: TGTGCCAGCAGTCGGACTAGCGGGGGGCAGGTCACCGGGGAGCTGTTTTTT. It specifies CASSRTSGGQVTGELFF.

This clonotype is judged medium-sized. The chain employs TRBV7-6 and TRBJ2-7; TRBD2 is a possible D gene (7 bases). V was shortened by 5 bases and J by 7 bases, with 24 bases between the two germline ends. CDR3 length: 16 amino acids. Germline CDR1 SGHVS, CDR2 FNYEAQ. Written as DNA, the CDR3 is TGTGCCAGCAGCCCAGTGGGGTCGGGGGGCCCACGGGAGCAGTACTTC. It yields the protein CASSPVGSGGPREQYF.

By frequency in the sample, this clonotype is medium-sized. The CDR3 DNA is TGTGCCAGCAGTCTAACCGGGACAGGGGTCGAGCAGTACTTC. Translated: CASSLTGTGVEQYF. The V gene is TRBV12-3 or TRBV12-4, the J gene TRBJ2-7; 10 bases match TRBD1. The CDR3 has 14 amino acids. The trim removed 5 bases at V and 6 bases at J, leaving 7 bases unmatched.

By share, this clonotype counts as medium-sized. The chain employs TRBV6-6 and TRBJ2-3; TRBD2 matches at 10 bases. CDR1 is MNHNY and CDR2 is SVGAGI in the germline V gene (reference sequence). Trimming cost V 3 bases and J 3 bases; bases outside gene matches: 3. The CDR3 runs 15 residues. CDR3 sequence (DNA): TGTGCCAGCAGTTATGCTAGCGGGGGAACAGATACGCAGTATTTT. Translated, it gives CASSYASGGTDTQYF.

This clonotype was seen a few times. CDR3 DNA: TGCGCCAGCAGCTTGAGGAGAGAGACCCAGTACTTC. Its protein product is CASSLRRETQYF. The chain carries TRBV5-1 and TRBJ2-5; no definite D call. Trimming left V 1 base short and J 4 bases short, with 5 bases between. Germline V lookup: CDR1 SGHRS, CDR2 YFSETQ. The CDR3 length is 12 residues.

This clonotype was seen more than once but under ten times. The chain's CDR3 is CASSPVLGGRDEQYF. The CDR3 nucleotides read TGCGCCAGCAGCCCCGTGTTGGGGGGTCGGGACGAGCAGTACTTC. The genes are TRBV5-1 and TRBJ2-7, with TRBD2 as a possible D gene (6 bases). The CDR3 length is 15 residues. V was trimmed by 4 bases and J by 5 bases, leaving 19 bases between them. Germline V gives CDR1 SGHRS, CDR2 YFSETQ.

The sample holds a few counts of this clonotype. The rearrangement uses TRBV15 and TRBJ2-3; 8 bases are shared with TRBD2. V trimming: 7 bases; J trimming: 5 bases; junction bases outside the gene matches: 17. The CDR3 is 17 residues long. Germline V gives CDR1 LNHNV, CDR2 YYDKDF (reference sequence). The CDR3 here is CATTLTPHGGAEDTQYF. The CDR3 coding sequence is TGTGCCACCACCCTTACCCCCCACGGGGGGGCCGAAGATACGCAGTATTTT.

The chain links TRBV11-2 to TRBJ2-5, with D perhaps matching TRBD1 or TRBD2 (5 bases each). CDR3 length: 15 residues. V was shortened by 3 bases and J by 5 bases, with 16 bases between the two germline ends. Per germline, CDR1 SGHAT and CDR2 FQNNGV. CDR3 DNA sequence: TGTGCCAGCAGCTTGCAGCCGGGGCCGGTCGAGACCCAGTACTTC. Protein: CASSLQPGPVETQYF.

Within the sample, this clonotype is medium-sized. V usage is TRBV7-2 and J usage is TRBJ2-1; D possibly uses TRBD1 or TRBD2 (5 bases each). This CDR3 has 13 amino acids. Germline assignment: CDR1 SGHTA and CDR2 FQGNSA. V shed 4 bases and J shed 9 bases, with 13 bases lying between them. In DNA, the CDR3 is TGTGCCAGCAGCTCCGGTGGGGGTTTTGAGCAGTTCTTC. It encodes CASSSGGGFEQFF.